The present T cell receptor beta chain was sequenced within a study of identical twins. Study-level points and caveats: Out-of-frame TCR alpha sharing in monozygotic twins exceeded recombination model predictions. Insertions were fewer in abundant cord blood beta clonotypes, whereas memory repertoires showed none of this pattern. Beta out-of-frame sequences showed weaker excess sharing between twins.

A few counts support this clonotype. The antigen remains undetermined. The germline CDR1 and CDR2 sequences are SQVTM and ANQGSEA. V was clipped by 3 bases and J by 0 bases, with 11 bases between them. This CDR3 region has 14 residues. TCRdb re-called the 5' RACE reads with MiXCR, one entry per CDR3 protein. This table holds around 1.7 million distinct CDR3 sequences, about 31% found once. The chain links TRBV29-1 to TRBJ1-1, with TRBD1 as a possible D gene (6 bases). Specimen: cord blood. This TCR was recovered from a newborn girl in good health. The chain's CDR3 is CSVDSQGLNTEAFF. CDR3 DNA sequence: TGCAGCGTTGATTCACAGGGACTGAACACTGAAGCTTTCTTT.